Below, 30 T cell receptor beta chains from the same sample are listed, as sequenced in a study of T cell clones after liver transplantation. Data came from immunoSEQ multiplex PCR; TCRdb stores just in-frame clones and leaves some out. The sample lists tens of thousands of clones, less than 90% occurring once. The material sequenced was CD8+ T cells from blood, taken 12 months after liver transplant. The receptors come from a human patient who received a liver transplant. Among the T cells, some may be from the graft donor.

This clone was detected once. V gene TRBV19 combines with J gene TRBJ2-5; TRBD1 matches at 8 bases. Trimming cost V 0 bases and J 1 base; bases outside gene matches: 4. The CDR3 loop spans 16 amino acids. Per the germline V gene, CDR1 is LNHDA and CDR2 is SQIVND (reference sequence). The CDR3 protein is CASSIDTGGPQETQYF. The CDR3 DNA follows: TGTGCCAGTAGTATAGATACAGGGGGTCCCCAAGAGACCCAGTACTTC. Complete variable domain (other parts from reference TRBV19 and TRBJ2-5): DGGITQSPKYLFRKEGQNVTLSCEQNLNHDAMYWYRQDPGQGLRLIYYSQIVNDFQKGDIAEGYSVSREKKESFPLTVTSAQKNPTAFYLCASSIDTGGPQETQYFGPGTRLLVL.

The chain joins TRBV28 to TRBJ2-7; D possibly corresponds to TRBD2 (5 bases). The CDR3 has 14 residues. CDR1 is MDHEN, CDR2 SYDVKM, per germline. Deletions cut 6 bases from V and 2 bases from J, with 14 bases between. The CDR3 DNA sequence: TGTGCCAGCAGCCGCCACTCAGCGGCCTACGAGCAGTACTTC. It specifies CASSRHSAAYEQYF.

The chain is built from TRBV2 and TRBJ2-7, with 9 nucleotides matching TRBD2. The germline V gene has CDR1 SNHLY and CDR2 FYNNEI. Trimming removed 7 bases from V and 0 bases from J; junction bases left unmatched: 4. This CDR3 is 14 amino acids long. The CDR3 here is CASTFSGSSYEQYF. The CDR3 coding sequence is TGTGCCAGCACCTTTAGCGGGAGCTCCTACGAGCAGTACTTC.

The chain has TRBV7-3 and TRBJ2-5; 12 positions match TRBD2. Germline-derived CDR1 and CDR2 are SGHTA and FQGTGA. The CDR3 has 17 amino acids. Trimming removed 2 bases from V and 5 bases from J; junction bases left unmatched: 9. As DNA, the CDR3 is TGTGCCAGCAGCTTAGGGCTAGCGGGAGGGCCGAGTGAGACCCAGTACTTC. Protein sequence: CASSLGLAGGPSETQYF.

The chain is built from TRBV29-1 and TRBJ1-4; D may be TRBD1 (6 bases). Germline CDR1 reads SQVTM; CDR2 reads ANQGSEA. V was shortened by 7 bases and J by 4 bases, with 13 bases between the two germline ends. The CDR3 runs to 13 residues. In DNA, the CDR3 is TGCAGCGCAGTGGACAGTTATAATGAAAAACTGTTTTTT. Protein sequence: CSAVDSYNEKLFF.

A word on this clone: The same CDR3 arises from other DNA sequences in this sample as well. The chain is built from TRBV4-1 and TRBJ2-7; TRBD2 might be the D (5 bases). The CDR3 spans 13 residues. Germline V gives CDR1 MGHRA, CDR2 YSYEKL. The ends were cut back, 0 bases at V and 4 bases at J, with 7 bases in the middle. The CDR3 bases are TGCGCCAGCAGCCAAGATCGGGGATACGAGCAGTACTTC. It encodes CASSQDRGYEQYF.

The chain joins TRBV4-3 to TRBJ1-1; TRBD1 matches at 7 bases. Germline lookup yields CDR1 LGHNA and CDR2 YSLEER. The CDR3 contains 12 residues. J gave up 8 bases and V 3 bases, and 3 bases lay outside the gene matches. The CDR3 bases are TGCGCCAGCAGCCAGGGACAGTTCGAAGCTTTCTTT. Protein: CASSQGQFEAFF.

The V gene is TRBV19, the J gene TRBJ1-5; D is perhaps TRBD1 (6 bases). The CDR3 covers 14 residues. V was shortened by 5 bases and J by 4 bases, with 12 bases between the two germline ends. CDR1 LNHDA and CDR2 SQIVND come from the germline V gene (reference sequence). The CDR3, as DNA: TGTGCCAGTAGTCCCGGGACACCTAATCAGCCCCAGCATTTT. The encoded protein is CASSPGTPNQPQHF. Using reference TRBV19 and TRBJ1-5 for the parts outside the CDR3, the full variable domain is DGGITQSPKYLFRKEGQNVTLSCEQNLNHDAMYWYRQDPGQGLRLIYYSQIVNDFQKGDIAEGYSVSREKKESFPLTVTSAQKNPTAFYLCASSPGTPNQPQHFGDGTRLSIL.

The V and J genes are TRBV19 and TRBJ2-1; tentatively, D is TRBD1 (6 bases). CDR1 and CDR2 from the germline V gene are LNHDA and SQIVND (reference sequence). Trimming removed 5 bases from V and 0 bases from J, with 17 bases in between. There are 17 residues in the CDR3. CDR3 sequence reads: CASSLGQSYSSYNEQFF. In DNA, the CDR3 is TGTGCCAGTAGTCTAGGACAGTCCTACAGCTCCTACAATGAGCAGTTCTTC. The full variable domain, in which reference TRBV19 and TRBJ2-1 provide the parts outside the CDR3, is DGGITQSPKYLFRKEGQNVTLSCEQNLNHDAMYWYRQDPGQGLRLIYYSQIVNDFQKGDIAEGYSVSREKKESFPLTVTSAQKNPTAFYLCASSLGQSYSSYNEQFFGPGTRLTVL.

The chain is built from TRBV25-1 and TRBJ2-7; D may correspond to TRBD1 or TRBD2 (6 bases each). Trimming took 10 bases from V and 5 from J, leaving 18 bases between them. Looked up from germline, CDR1 is MGHDK and CDR2 is SYGVNS. The CDR3 consists of 13 residues. DNA for the CDR3: TGTGCCACCGGGACACCGGAGGGAAACGAGCAGTACTTC. This gives the protein CATGTPEGNEQYF.

This clone appeared a single time. V gene TRBV4-1 combines with J gene TRBJ2-2; 9 nucleotides agree with TRBD1. Germline loops: CDR1 MGHRA, CDR2 YSYEKL. This CDR3 spans 14 amino acids. Losses at the gene ends were 7 bases for V and 7 bases for J; bases not matched to a gene: 7. The CDR3 bases are TGCGCCAGCAACCCGGGACAGGGTAACGGGGAGCTGTTTTTT. Its protein is CASNPGQGNGELFF.

This clone has only one observation. This rearrangement joins TRBV27 to TRBJ2-3; D call uncertain. The CDR3 extends over 14 amino acids. V was shortened by 5 bases and J by 5 bases, with 14 bases between the two germline ends. Germline V gene data show CDR1 as MNHEY and CDR2 as SMNVEV (reference sequence). Here the CDR3 reads CASSPFLPGDTQYF. Written as DNA, the CDR3 is TGTGCCAGCAGTCCGTTTCTCCCTGGAGATACGCAGTATTTT.

In this sample, this clone is hyperexpanded. The V and J genes are TRBV7-9 and TRBJ2-1; D is unclear. CDR3 length equals 14 residues. V was cut by 5 bases and J by 5 bases, with 13 bases left in between. Germline V gene data show CDR1 as SEHNR and CDR2 as FQNEAQ (reference sequence). CDR3 amino acids: CASSARYSNNEQFF. DNA for the CDR3: TGTGCCAGCAGCGCGCGGTACAGTAACAATGAGCAGTTCTTC.

V gene TRBV27 combines with J gene TRBJ1-1, with D possibly matching TRBD1 (5 bases). This CDR3 has 16 amino acids. The ends were cut back, 5 bases at V and 5 bases at J, with 21 bases in the middle. The germline CDR1 and CDR2 sequences are MNHEY and SMNVEV (reference sequence). DNA of the CDR3: TGTGCCAGCAGTCCCAGGGAGGGCAGTCTTTTGACTGAAGCTTTCTTT. Amino acid sequence: CASSPREGSLLTEAFF.

CDR3 DNA sequence: TGTGCCAGCAGCCAAGGCCGGGGGGGAGGCACTGAAGCTTTCTTT. Translating it yields CASSQGRGGGTEAFF. The chain is built from TRBV16 and TRBJ1-1; D possibly corresponds to TRBD1 (5 bases). V was pared by 2 bases and J by 4 bases, with 14 bases between. CDR3 size: 15 residues. The V gene's germline CDR1 is KGHSY and CDR2 FQNENV.

The V call is TRBV11-2, the J call TRBJ2-7; tentative D call: TRBD1 (6 bases). CDR1 SGHAT and CDR2 FQNNGV come from the germline V gene. The V end lost 8 bases, the J end lost 3 bases, and 17 bases lay between the germline ends. The CDR3 has 14 residues. CDR3: CASLGPGQDYEQYF. The CDR3 DNA reads TGTGCCAGCCTAGGACCGGGACAAGACTACGAGCAGTACTTC.

The chain uses TRBV5-1 and TRBJ2-1; 9 bases agree with TRBD1. The J segment lost 5 bases and the V segment lost 2 bases, leaving 2 bases of the junction unmatched. The CDR3 consists of 14 residues. Germline-derived CDR1 and CDR2 are SGHRS and YFSETQ. The CDR3, as DNA: TGCGCCAGCAGCTTAAGGACAGGGGACAATGAGCAGTTCTTC. Protein product: CASSLRTGDNEQFF.

The V and J genes are TRBV6-1 and TRBJ1-3; 7 nucleotides match TRBD1. The V and J ends lost 0 bases and 0 bases, in that order; junction bases with no gene match: 11. Germline CDR1 MNHNS, CDR2 SASEGT. CDR3 size: 19 residues. The DNA of the CDR3 is TGTGCCAGCAGTGAAGCTGGGACAGTCCGAGGGTCCTCTGGAAACACCATATATTTT. As protein: CASSEAGTVRGSSGNTIYF.

V gene TRBV9 combines with J gene TRBJ2-3; D tentatively fits TRBD1 or TRBD2 (5 bases each). The ends were cut back, 3 bases at V and 0 bases at J, with 11 bases in the middle. This CDR3 is 15 amino acids long. Germline-derived CDR1 and CDR2 are SGDLS and YYNGEE. The CDR3 reads CASSEGTSSTDTQYF. The CDR3 nucleotides read TGTGCCAGCAGCGAAGGGACGTCTAGCACAGATACGCAGTATTTT.

The chain has TRBV7-9 and TRBJ2-6; either TRBD1 or TRBD2 may fit D (5 bases each). Germline V gene data show CDR1 as SEHNR and CDR2 as FQNEAQ (reference sequence). The CDR3 extends over 15 amino acids. V lost 1 base and J 2 bases, leaving 6 bases between the germline ends. As DNA, the CDR3 is TGTGCCAGCAGCTTAGGGGGGACTGGGGCCAACGTCCTGACTTTC. It translates to CASSLGGTGANVLTF.

The rearrangement uses TRBV27 and TRBJ2-7, with a weak D call TRBD2 (7 bases). Germline V gene data show CDR1 as MNHEY and CDR2 as SMNVEV (reference sequence). V dropped 10 bases and J dropped 2 bases, with 15 bases sitting between them. The CDR3 is made up of 13 amino acids. The CDR3 is CATPGEGAYEQYF. The CDR3 DNA is TGTGCCACCCCGGGGGAGGGGGCCTACGAGCAGTACTTC.

The chain is built from TRBV20-1 and TRBJ2-3; D unclear. V was pared by 6 bases and J by 5 bases, with 6 bases between. Germline-derived CDR1 and CDR2 are DFQATT and SNEGSKA (reference sequence). The CDR3 is 10 amino acids. CDR3 sequence reads: CSAYLDTQYF. CDR3 in DNA: TGCAGTGCCTATTTAGATACGCAGTATTTT.

Comment on this clone: This likely stems from a read error, as it lies one base from a far larger clone. The rearrangement links TRBV5-6 to TRBJ2-1; 8 bases align to TRBD2. The length of the CDR3 is 17 residues. CDR1 and CDR2 (germline): SGHDT, YYEEEE. J was trimmed by 8 bases and V by 4 bases; bases with no gene match: 17. The CDR3 bases are TGTGCCAGCAGCCACATTGCCAGAGCGGGAGCTAGAGATGAGCAGTTCTTC. The encoded protein is CASSHIARAGARDEQFF.

J is TRBJ2-1 and V is TRBV14; TRBD2 matches at 12 bases. CDR1 SGHDN and CDR2 FVKESK come from the germline V gene. The CDR3 runs 16 residues. V shed 4 bases, J shed 4 bases, and the junction held 5 bases outside the gene matches. CDR3: CASSLGTSGPYNEQFF. The CDR3 nucleotides are TGTGCCAGCAGCCTCGGGACTAGCGGGCCTTACAATGAGCAGTTCTTC.

This clone has only a few counts. This chain uses TRBV6-5 with TRBJ2-1; TRBD2 is a possible D gene (5 bases). This CDR3 comprises 14 residues. The V gene lost 0 bases and the J gene lost 12 bases, with 15 bases spanning the gap. Germline V gene data show CDR1 as MNHEY and CDR2 as SVGAGI. CDR3 DNA sequence: TGTGCCAGCAGTTACTCCGCGGGTGGGTTGCGGCAGTTCTTC. Its protein is CASSYSAGGLRQFF.

J is TRBJ2-2 and V is TRBV9; D might be TRBD1 (6 bases). V was pared by 5 bases and J by 1 base, with 9 bases between. Per the germline V gene, CDR1 is SGDLS and CDR2 is YYNGEE. The length of the CDR3 is 14 residues. Here the CDR3 DNA reads TGTGCCAGCAGGGTACAGGGGAACACCGGGGAGCTGTTTTTT. This translates into CASRVQGNTGELFF.

Only a few counts were recorded for this clone. The chain couples TRBV7-9 to TRBJ2-7, with D unclear. The length of the CDR3 is 14 residues. V was shortened by 5 bases and J by 0 bases, with 11 bases between the two germline ends. Germline V gene data show CDR1 as SEHNR and CDR2 as FQNEAQ (reference sequence). The CDR3 region is CASSAHYSSYEQYF. In nucleotides, the CDR3 is TGTGCCAGCAGCGCCCACTACAGCTCCTACGAGCAGTACTTC.

DNA for the CDR3: TGTGCCAGCAGCTTACAGGGAAACAATCAGCCCCAGCATTTT. Its protein product is CASSLQGNNQPQHF. The V and J genes are TRBV7-9 and TRBJ1-5; a possible D gene is TRBD1 (5 bases). CDR3 size: 14 residues. Per the germline V gene, CDR1 is SEHNR and CDR2 is FQNEAQ (reference sequence). The germline V and J ends were trimmed by 2 bases and 3 bases, with 8 bases remaining between them.

This clone occurred a few times. The V and J genes are TRBV4-2 and TRBJ2-7; TRBD1 matches 7 bases. V was clipped by 1 base and J by 1 base; unmatched bases: 4. Germline V gives CDR1 LGHNA, CDR2 YNFKEQ. There are 15 residues in the CDR3. The CDR3 sequence: CASSQGSGQSYEQYF. As DNA, the CDR3 is TGTGCCAGCAGCCAAGGTTCGGGACAGTCCTACGAGCAGTACTTC.

This chain connects TRBV7-8 to TRBJ1-1; D might be TRBD1 (5 bases). V lost 1 base and J 4 bases, leaving 13 bases between the germline ends. CDR3 length: 15 amino acids. Germline loops: CDR1 SGHVS, CDR2 FQNEAQ. CDR3 nucleotides: TGTGCCAGCAGCTTAGTTCGGCGGGGGGGCACTGAAGCTTTCTTT. Translated, it gives CASSLVRRGGTEAFF.